The 20 T cell receptor beta chains reported below all come from one sample, sequenced in a study of vaccination and CD4 T cells after COVID-19. What these receptors recognize is not known. Treatment noted: approximately 9-day PBMC culture with coronavirus spike peptide pools or control peptides (ViraFEST assay). Sequencing of cultured CD4+ T cell DNA used the Oncomine TCR Beta short-read assay. Each CDR3 protein is one row after TCRdb ran MiXCR on the PCR reads. The sample lists about 12,000 distinct CDR3 sequences; 30% to 35% were seen once. The source was CD4+ T cells from blood, cultured in vitro, collected before SARS-CoV-2 vaccination. The receptors here all came from a human donor who received a COVID-19 vaccine.

This sequence joins TRBV20-1 and TRBJ2-1, with 15 nucleotides matching TRBD2. The junction had 16 bases not matched to a gene; V was cut back by 4 bases and J by 6 bases. From germline, CDR1 is DFQATT and CDR2 SNEGSKA (reference sequence). The CDR3 sequence is 19 residues long. The CDR3 bases are TGCAGTGCTACAACGGGACTAGCGGGGGGACAACGAGATTTCAATGAGCAGTTCTTC. Its translation is CSATTGLAGGQRDFNEQFF.

The V call is TRBV5-1, the J call TRBJ2-5; D remains unclear. The V end lost 1 base, the J end lost 1 base, and 8 bases lay between the germline ends. Germline V gene data show CDR1 as SGHRS and CDR2 as YFSETQ. The CDR3 is 14 residues long. CDR3 sequence reads: CASSLTGIQETQYF. CDR3 nucleotides: TGCGCCAGCAGCTTGACTGGGATCCAAGAGACCCAGTACTTC.

The gene calls are TRBV20-1 and TRBJ2-5; D uncertain. The CDR3 consists of 11 residues. Germline V gives CDR1 DFQATT, CDR2 SNEGSKA (reference sequence). V dropped 4 bases and J dropped 3 bases, with 6 bases sitting between them. The CDR3 loop is CSAKPEETQYF. The CDR3 DNA is TGCAGTGCTAAGCCGGAAGAGACCCAGTACTTC.

This clonotype was counted a few times. This chain connects TRBV7-9 to TRBJ1-3, with D perhaps TRBD1 (5 bases). V was trimmed by 0 bases and J by 0 bases, leaving 9 bases between them. Germline V gene lookup returns CDR1 SEHNR and CDR2 FQNEAQ (reference sequence). The CDR3 is 16 amino acids. This chain's CDR3 is CASSLALGVSGNTIYF. CDR3 DNA: TGTGCCAGCAGCTTAGCGTTGGGGGTCTCTGGAAACACCATATATTTT.

The V and J genes are TRBV11-3 and TRBJ2-2; D call uncertain. V lost 5 bases, J lost 6 bases, and 10 bases lay in between. The CDR3 covers 13 residues. From germline, CDR1 is SGHNT and CDR2 YENEEA. The CDR3 region has the DNA TGTGCCAGCAGCGCCCTCCGCCCCGGGGAGCTGTTTTTT. Protein: CASSALRPGELFF. Together with reference TRBV11-3 and TRBJ2-2, the CDR3 gives the full variable domain: EAGVVQSPRYKIIEKKQPVAFWCNPISGHNTLYWYLQNLGQGPELLIRYENEEAVDDSQLPKDRFSAERLKGVDSTLKIQPAELGDSAVYLCASSALRPGELFFGEGSRLTVL.

This clonotype was counted a few times. The chain joins TRBV15 to TRBJ1-4; 9 bases map to TRBD1. Germline V gene sequence: CDR1 LNHNV, CDR2 YYDKDF (reference sequence). CDR3 size: 15 residues. V lost 3 bases to trimming and J lost 8 bases; unmatched junction nucleotides: 7. CDR3: CATSRGQGLGEKLFF. DNA of the CDR3: TGTGCCACCAGCAGGGGACAGGGACTAGGGGAAAAACTGTTTTTT.

The rearrangement links TRBV30 to TRBJ1-5, with a possible D match to TRBD1 (6 bases). Germline lookup yields CDR1 GTSNPN and CDR2 SVGIG (reference sequence). CDR3 length equals 17 residues. V lost 2 bases and J 1 base, leaving 18 bases between the germline ends. The CDR3, as DNA: TGTGCCTGGAGTTTTTCGGGGGGCGCAATCAGCAATCAGCCCCAGCATTTT. Translated: CAWSFSGGAISNQPQHF.

This clonotype was recorded a few times. This chain connects TRBV10-2 to TRBJ2-3; no reliable D call. The CDR3 extends over 13 amino acids. The V gene's germline CDR1 is WSHSY and CDR2 SAAADI. Deletions cut 1 base from V and 4 bases from J, with 6 bases between. CDR3 sequence reads: CASSELHSDTQYF. CDR3 DNA: TGCGCCAGCAGTGAGTTGCACTCAGATACGCAGTATTTT.

The V and J genes are TRBV6-5 and TRBJ1-2, with TRBD1 matching over 8 bases. The CDR3 length is 14 residues. With V trimmed by 2 bases and J by 7 bases, 6 bases remained unmatched. Germline CDR1 reads MNHEY; CDR2 reads SVGAGI. The CDR3 sequence: CASSYLTGAFGYTF. For the CDR3, the DNA is TGTGCCAGCAGTTACCTGACAGGGGCCTTTGGCTACACCTTC.

The sample holds a few counts of this clonotype. The V and J genes are TRBV2 and TRBJ2-3; D is unresolved. V lost 7 bases and J 2 bases, leaving 10 bases between the germline ends. The CDR3 is 13 residues long. CDR1 and CDR2 (germline): SNHLY, FYNNEI. CDR3 sequence (DNA): TGTGCCAGCAACCCCATGGTCACAGATACGCAGTATTTT. Protein product: CASNPMVTDTQYF.

This chain uses TRBV30 with TRBJ2-7; D gene unclear. Germline lookup yields CDR1 GTSNPN and CDR2 SVGIG (reference sequence). There are 12 residues in the CDR3. V was pared by 0 bases and J by 7 bases, with 10 bases between. CDR3 protein: CAWSVGRWEQYF. DNA of the CDR3: TGTGCCTGGAGTGTCGGAAGATGGGAGCAGTACTTC.

The sample holds a few counts of this clonotype. The rearrangement links TRBV24-1 to TRBJ2-7, with a possible D match to TRBD2 (7 bases). The CDR3 is 14 residues long. V was pared by 4 bases and J by 7 bases, with 16 bases between. In germline, CDR1 is KGHDR, CDR2 SFDVKD. CDR3 region: CATSEAGGRREQYF. In nucleotides, the CDR3 is TGTGCCACCAGTGAGGCCGGGGGGCGGAGGGAGCAGTACTTC.

The V call is TRBV2, the J call TRBJ2-4; D not certain. Between the trimmed V and J ends, which lost 6 bases and 9 bases, there was a span of 18 bases. Germline CDR1 is SNHLY and CDR2 is FYNNEI. There are 14 residues in the CDR3. In DNA, the CDR3 is TGTGCCAGCAGGCTACCCAGGCGGACGGGCATTCAGTACTTC. Its protein is CASRLPRRTGIQYF.

This chain connects TRBV30 to TRBJ2-3; D gene ambiguous. The CDR3 is made up of 16 amino acids. V was cut by 0 bases and J by 2 bases, with 15 bases left in between. CDR1 is GTSNPN, CDR2 SVGIG, per germline (reference sequence). DNA for the CDR3: TGTGCCTGGAGTGTAAAGGAATGGCGATACACAGATACGCAGTATTTT. It specifies CAWSVKEWRYTDTQYF.

In this sample, this clonotype turned up a few times. The chain uses TRBV15 and TRBJ1-4, with TRBD1 matching 8 bases. This CDR3 region has 17 residues. CDR1 and CDR2 from the germline V gene are LNHNV and YYDKDF (reference sequence). V shed 5 bases and J 4 bases; nucleotides not matched to a gene: 12. The CDR3 is CATSRNSGGEGNEKLFF. Here the CDR3 DNA reads TGTGCCACCAGCCGAAATTCAGGGGGCGAGGGTAATGAAAAACTGTTTTTT.

The chain uses TRBV19 and TRBJ1-5; 8 positions match TRBD1. CDR1 LNHDA and CDR2 SQIVND come from the germline V gene (reference sequence). Trimming removed 6 bases from V and 3 bases from J; junction bases left unmatched: 4. The CDR3 totals 14 residues. This chain's CDR3 is CASRHRGYNQPQHF. CDR3 bases: TGTGCCAGTAGACACAGGGGGTACAATCAGCCCCAGCATTTT.

Only a few counts were recorded for this clonotype. The chain joins TRBV25-1 to TRBJ1-6, with 11 nucleotides matching TRBD1. The CDR3 sequence is 15 residues long. The V gene's germline CDR1 is MGHDK and CDR2 SYGVNS. Trimming took 4 bases from V and 8 from J; bases not matched to a gene: 4. The CDR3: CASSGTGGFYSPLHF. The CDR3 region has the DNA TGTGCCAGCAGTGGGACAGGGGGCTTTTATTCACCCCTCCACTTT.

The chain joins TRBV9 to TRBJ1-2, with 7 bases identical to TRBD1. The germline CDR1 and CDR2 sequences are SGDLS and YYNGEE. This CDR3 contains 15 residues. Unmatched junction bases numbered 6, after V lost 4 bases and J lost 0 bases. The CDR3 DNA reads TGTGCCAGCAGCCCTGGGACAGTTCCTAACTATGGCTACACCTTC. Translation gives CASSPGTVPNYGYTF.

V is TRBV6-2 or TRBV6-3 and J is TRBJ1-1; TRBD1 agrees at 7 bases. V gave up 6 bases and J gave up 0 bases; unmatched junction bases: 7. This CDR3 has 15 amino acids. The germline gives CDR1 MNHEY, CDR2 SVGEGT. The CDR3 DNA is TGTGCCAGCAGGGAAGACAGGGTCATGAACACTGAAGCTTTCTTT. It codes for CASREDRVMNTEAFF.

The chain combines TRBV18 with TRBJ2-6; 8 bases are a match to TRBD1. This CDR3 region has 17 residues. V lost 5 bases to trimming and J lost 1 base; unmatched junction nucleotides: 7. Germline lookup yields CDR1 KGHSH and CDR2 LQKENI. The CDR3 region is CASSRTGQGSGANVLTF. CDR3 nucleotides: TGTGCCAGCTCAAGGACAGGGCAAGGGTCTGGGGCCAACGTCCTGACTTTC.